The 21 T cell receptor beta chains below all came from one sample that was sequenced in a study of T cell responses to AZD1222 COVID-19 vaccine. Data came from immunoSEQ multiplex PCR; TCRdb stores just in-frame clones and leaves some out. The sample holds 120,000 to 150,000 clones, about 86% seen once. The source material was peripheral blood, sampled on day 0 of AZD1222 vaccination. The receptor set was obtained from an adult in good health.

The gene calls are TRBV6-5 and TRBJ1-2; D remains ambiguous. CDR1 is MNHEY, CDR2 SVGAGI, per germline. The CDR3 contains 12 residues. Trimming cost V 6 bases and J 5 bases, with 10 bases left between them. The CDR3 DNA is TGTGCCAGCAGGTCGGATAGTTATGGCTACACCTTC. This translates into CASRSDSYGYTF.

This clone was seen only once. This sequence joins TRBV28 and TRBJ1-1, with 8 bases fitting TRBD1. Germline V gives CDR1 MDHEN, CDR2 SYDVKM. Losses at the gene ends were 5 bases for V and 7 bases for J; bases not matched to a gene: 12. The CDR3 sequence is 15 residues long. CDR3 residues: CASSPPGRGHHEAFF. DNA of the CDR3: TGTGCCAGCAGTCCCCCGGGCAGGGGGCATCATGAAGCTTTCTTT. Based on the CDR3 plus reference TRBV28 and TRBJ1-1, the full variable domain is DVKVTQSSRYLVKRTGEKVFLECVQDMDHENMFWYRQDPGLGLRLIYFSYDVKMKEKGDIPEGYSVSREKKERFSLILESASTNQTSMYLCASSPPGRGHHEAFFGQGTRLTVV.

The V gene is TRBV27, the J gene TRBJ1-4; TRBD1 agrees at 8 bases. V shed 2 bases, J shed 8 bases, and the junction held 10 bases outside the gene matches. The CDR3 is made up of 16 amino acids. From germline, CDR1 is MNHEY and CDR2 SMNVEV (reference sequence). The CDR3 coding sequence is TGTGCCAGCAGTTTAGGCGTGATCGGGACAGGCGAAAAACTGTTTTTT. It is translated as CASSLGVIGTGEKLFF.

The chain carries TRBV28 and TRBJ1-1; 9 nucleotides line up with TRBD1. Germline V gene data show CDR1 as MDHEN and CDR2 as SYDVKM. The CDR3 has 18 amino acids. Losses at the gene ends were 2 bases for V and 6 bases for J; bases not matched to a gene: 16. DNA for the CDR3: TGTGCCAGCAGTTTACGGCGGAATCGTCCGGGACAGGGCTCTGAAGCTTTCTTT. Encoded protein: CASSLRRNRPGQGSEAFF.

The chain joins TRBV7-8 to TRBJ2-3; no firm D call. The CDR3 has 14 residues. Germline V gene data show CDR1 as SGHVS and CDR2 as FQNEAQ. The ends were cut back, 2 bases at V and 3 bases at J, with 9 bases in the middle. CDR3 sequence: CASSLNRLTDTQYF. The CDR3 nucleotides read TGTGCCAGCAGCTTAAACAGACTGACAGATACGCAGTATTTT.

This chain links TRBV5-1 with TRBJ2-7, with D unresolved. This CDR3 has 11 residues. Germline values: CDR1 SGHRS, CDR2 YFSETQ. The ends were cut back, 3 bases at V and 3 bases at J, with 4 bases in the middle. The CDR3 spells CASSSLYEQYF. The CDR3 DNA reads TGCGCCAGCAGCTCCCTCTACGAGCAGTACTTC.

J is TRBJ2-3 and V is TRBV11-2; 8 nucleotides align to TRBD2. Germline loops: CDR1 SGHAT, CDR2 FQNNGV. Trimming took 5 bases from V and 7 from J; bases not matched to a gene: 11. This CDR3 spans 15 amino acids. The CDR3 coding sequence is TGTGCCAGCAGCACTGCCGGGGCGGGAGGTAATACGCAGTATTTT. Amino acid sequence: CASSTAGAGGNTQYF.

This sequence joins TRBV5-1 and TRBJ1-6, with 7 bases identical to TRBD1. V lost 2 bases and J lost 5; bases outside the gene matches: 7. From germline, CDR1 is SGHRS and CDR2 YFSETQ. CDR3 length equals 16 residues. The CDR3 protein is CASSFDGQVHNSPLHF. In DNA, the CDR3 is TGCGCCAGCAGCTTTGACGGACAGGTTCATAATTCACCCCTCCACTTT.

The CDR3 protein is CASSEGTAEQFF. In DNA form, the CDR3 reads TGTGCCAGCAGTGAAGGGACAGCTGAGCAGTTCTTC. V usage is TRBV6-1 and J usage is TRBJ2-1; perhaps TRBD1 as D (6 bases). The CDR3 sequence is 12 residues long. With 1 base removed from V and 9 bases from J, the gap between germline ends came to 7 bases. Germline V gene data show CDR1 as MNHNS and CDR2 as SASEGT.

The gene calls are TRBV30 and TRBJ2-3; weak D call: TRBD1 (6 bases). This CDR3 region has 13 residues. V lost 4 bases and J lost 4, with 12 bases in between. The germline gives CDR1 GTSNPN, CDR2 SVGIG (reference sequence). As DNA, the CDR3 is TGTGCCTGGAAGGTCAGGGGTTCAGATACGCAGTATTTT. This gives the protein CAWKVRGSDTQYF.

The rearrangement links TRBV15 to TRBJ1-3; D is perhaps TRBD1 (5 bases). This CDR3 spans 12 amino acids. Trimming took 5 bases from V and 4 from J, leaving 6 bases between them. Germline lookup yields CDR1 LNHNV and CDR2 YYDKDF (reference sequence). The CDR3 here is CATSGGGNTIYF. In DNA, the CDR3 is TGTGCCACCAGCGGGGGAGGAAACACCATATATTTT.

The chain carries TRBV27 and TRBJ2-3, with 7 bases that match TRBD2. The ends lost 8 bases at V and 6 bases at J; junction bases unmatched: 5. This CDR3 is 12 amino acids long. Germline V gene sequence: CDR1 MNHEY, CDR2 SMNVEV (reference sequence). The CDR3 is CASRGEGDTQYF. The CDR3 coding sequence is TGTGCCAGCCGTGGGGAGGGGGATACGCAGTATTTT.

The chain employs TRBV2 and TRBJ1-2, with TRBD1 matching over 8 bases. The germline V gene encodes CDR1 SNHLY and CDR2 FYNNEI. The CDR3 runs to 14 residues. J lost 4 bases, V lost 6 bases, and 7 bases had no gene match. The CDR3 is CASRDRAFVYGYTF. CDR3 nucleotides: TGTGCCAGCAGGGACAGGGCCTTTGTCTATGGCTACACCTTC.

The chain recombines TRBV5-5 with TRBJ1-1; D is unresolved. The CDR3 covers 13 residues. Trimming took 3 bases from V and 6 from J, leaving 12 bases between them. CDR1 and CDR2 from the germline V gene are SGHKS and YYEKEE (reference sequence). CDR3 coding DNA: TGTGCCAGCAGCTCAACCGCAAGGGCTGAAGCTTTCTTT. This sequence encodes CASSSTARAEAFF.

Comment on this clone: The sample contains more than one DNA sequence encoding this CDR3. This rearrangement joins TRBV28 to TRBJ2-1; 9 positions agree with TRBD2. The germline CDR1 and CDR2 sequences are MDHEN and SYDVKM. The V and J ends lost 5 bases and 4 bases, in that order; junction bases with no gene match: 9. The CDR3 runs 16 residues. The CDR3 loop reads CASSPLTSGLYNEQFF. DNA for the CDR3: TGTGCCAGCAGTCCACTAACTAGCGGGTTATACAATGAGCAGTTCTTC.

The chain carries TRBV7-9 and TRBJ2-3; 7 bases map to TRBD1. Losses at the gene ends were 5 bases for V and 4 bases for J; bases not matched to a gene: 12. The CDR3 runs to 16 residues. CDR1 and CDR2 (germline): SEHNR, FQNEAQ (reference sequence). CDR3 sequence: CASSHGPRQGADTQYF. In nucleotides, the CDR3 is TGTGCCAGCAGCCATGGACCGCGACAGGGCGCAGATACGCAGTATTTT.

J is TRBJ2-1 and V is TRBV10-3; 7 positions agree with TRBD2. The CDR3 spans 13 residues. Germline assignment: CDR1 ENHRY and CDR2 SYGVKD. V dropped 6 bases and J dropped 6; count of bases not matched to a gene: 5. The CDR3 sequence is CAIRGGSPNEQFF. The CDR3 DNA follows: TGTGCCATCAGAGGCGGGAGCCCCAATGAGCAGTTCTTC.

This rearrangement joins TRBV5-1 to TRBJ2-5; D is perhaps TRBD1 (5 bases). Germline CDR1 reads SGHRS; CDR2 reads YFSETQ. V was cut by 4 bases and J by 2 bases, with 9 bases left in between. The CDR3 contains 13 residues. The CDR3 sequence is CASSPTVQETQYF. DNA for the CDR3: TGCGCCAGCAGCCCGACAGTACAAGAGACCCAGTACTTC.

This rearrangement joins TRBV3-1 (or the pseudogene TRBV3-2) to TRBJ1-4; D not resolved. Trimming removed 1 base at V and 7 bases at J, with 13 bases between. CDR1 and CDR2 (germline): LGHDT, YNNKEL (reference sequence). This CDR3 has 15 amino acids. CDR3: CASSQVSQRREKLFF. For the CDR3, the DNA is TGTGCCAGCAGCCAAGTGTCTCAAAGGCGTGAAAAACTGTTTTTT.

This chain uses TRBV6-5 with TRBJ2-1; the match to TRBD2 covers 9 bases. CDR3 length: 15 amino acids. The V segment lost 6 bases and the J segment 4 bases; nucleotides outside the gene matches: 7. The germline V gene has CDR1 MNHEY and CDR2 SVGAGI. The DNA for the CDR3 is TGTGCCAGCAGAGACACGGGACTAGCATACAATGAGCAGTTCTTC. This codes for CASRDTGLAYNEQFF.

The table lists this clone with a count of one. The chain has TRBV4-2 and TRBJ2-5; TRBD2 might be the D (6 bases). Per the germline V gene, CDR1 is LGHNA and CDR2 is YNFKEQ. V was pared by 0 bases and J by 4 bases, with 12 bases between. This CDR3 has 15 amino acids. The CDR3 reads CASSQDGSTVETQYF. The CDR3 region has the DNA TGTGCCAGCAGCCAAGACGGGAGTACGGTAGAGACCCAGTACTTC.